This TCR beta chain comes out of a study of a mutant IDH1 vaccine in newly diagnosed glioma. The time point was: baseline, week 1 (first vaccination visit). The treatment was: pre-vaccination baseline after standard-of-care therapy. Repertoires were generated with immunoSEQ multiplex PCR, while TCRdb's copy carries only in-frame clones and drops some. Among about 15,000 clones listed, 75% to 90% were seen once. This specimen was PBMCs, taken from a glioma patient treated with radiotherapy, temozolomide or both. The origin of this receptor is a woman between 40 and 50 years old with glioma. Some clones in this sample may be carry-over from other donors' samples.

CDR3 bases: TGTGCCAGCAGTTTTAGCTCCTACGAGCAGTACTTC. Amino acid sequence: CASSFSSYEQYF. V and J are TRBV5-8 and TRBJ2-7; unclear D gene. The germline V and J ends were trimmed by 5 bases and 0 bases, with 6 bases remaining between them. In germline, CDR1 is SGHTS, CDR2 YDEGEE. The CDR3 is 12 amino acids.